The clone carrying this T cell receptor beta chain was seen a few times. Its antigen is as yet unknown. The library was made from cDNA and included unique molecular identifiers. TCRdb re-called the PCR reads with MiXCR, one entry per CDR3 protein. The sample includes 550,000 to 700,000 distinct CDR3 sequences, around 47% of them seen just once. The CDR3 runs to 16 residues. Trimming took 3 bases from V and 1 from J, leaving 13 bases between them. The data were obtained in a study of post-analysis software for immune sequencing data. General study findings and limits: The five TRBV segments detected at higher frequency in patients than in controls included TRBV5-6, TRBV5-1 and TRBV20-1. The study found significantly lower normalized Chao1 diversity in multiple sclerosis patients than in controls.

Material: blood. This sequence joins TRBV12-3 or TRBV12-4 and TRBJ2-4; the D is unclear. This clonotype was sampled from a girl aged 5 to 17 with multiple sclerosis. CDR3 protein: CASSFGSLRAKNIQYF. CDR3 bases: TGTGCCAGCAGTTTCGGAAGTCTTCGGGCCAAAAACATTCAGTACTTC.